This T cell receptor beta chain derives from a study of CXCR3-negative and CXCR3-positive naive CD8 T cells. Germline CDR1 is MDHEN and CDR2 is SYDVKM. The CDR3 has 15 amino acids. 5' RACE with UMI labels generated the TRB cDNA libraries. TCRdb reprocessed the 5' RACE reads and stores each CDR3 protein as one record, lacking DNA. This sample lists roughly 71,000 distinct CDR3 sequences; its ten largest clones have about 1.5%. The specimen sequenced was naive CXCR3- CD8+ T cells from blood. Subset given: CD45RO-CCR7+CD27+CD95- naive CD8+ T cells lacking CXCR3 (TNR3-). The rearrangement joins TRBV28 to TRBJ2-1; the TRBD1 assignment by TCRdb is unverifiable without DNA. This sequence was found in a human donor in good health. Some clones in this sample may be carry-over from other donors' samples. This chain's CDR3 is CASSFLSGEYNEQFF. Full variable domain (remainder filled in from reference TRBV28 and TRBJ2-1): DVKVTQSSRYLVKRTGEKVFLECVQDMDHENMFWYRQDPGLGLRLIYFSYDVKMKEKGDIPEGYSVSREKKERFSLILESASTNQTSMYLCASSFLSGEYNEQFFGPGTRLTVL.